This TCR beta chain was profiled in a study of control samples from healthy donors and cancer patients. The assay was immunoSEQ multiplex PCR, and TCRdb's table has in-frame clones only and misses some. Seen here are more than 95,000 clones, roughly 89% observed once, and the top ten hold approximately 20%. CDR3 length equals 17 residues. Germline V lookup: CDR1 MNHEY, CDR2 SMNVEV (reference sequence). V was pared by 7 bases and J by 0 bases, with 12 bases of the junction left unmatched. The chain is built from TRBV27 and TRBJ2-1; TRBD2 matches 7 bases. The source material was PBMCs. The clonotype originates from a man aged 60 to 75 with lung cancer. DNA for the CDR3: TGTGCCAGCACTACTCGGTGGCTAGCGGCCTCCTACAATGAGCAGTTCTTC. This sequence encodes CASTTRWLAASYNEQFF.